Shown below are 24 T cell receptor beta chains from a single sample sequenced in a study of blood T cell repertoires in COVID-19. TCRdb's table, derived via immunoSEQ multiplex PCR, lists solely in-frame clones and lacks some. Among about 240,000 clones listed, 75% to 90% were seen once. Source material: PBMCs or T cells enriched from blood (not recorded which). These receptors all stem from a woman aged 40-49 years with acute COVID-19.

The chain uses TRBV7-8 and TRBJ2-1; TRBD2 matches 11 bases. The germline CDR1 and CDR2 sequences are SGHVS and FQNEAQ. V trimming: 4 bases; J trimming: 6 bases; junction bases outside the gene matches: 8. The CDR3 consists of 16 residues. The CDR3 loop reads CASSSVGTSGSNEQFF. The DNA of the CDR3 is TGTGCCAGCAGCTCTGTGGGGACTAGCGGCAGCAATGAGCAGTTCTTC. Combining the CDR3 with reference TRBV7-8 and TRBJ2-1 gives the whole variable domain GAGVSQSPRYKVAKRGQDVALRCDPISGHVSLFWYQQALGQGPEFLTYFQNEAQLDKSGLPSDRFFAERPEGSVSTLKIQRTQQEDSAVYLCASSSVGTSGSNEQFFGPGTRLTVL.

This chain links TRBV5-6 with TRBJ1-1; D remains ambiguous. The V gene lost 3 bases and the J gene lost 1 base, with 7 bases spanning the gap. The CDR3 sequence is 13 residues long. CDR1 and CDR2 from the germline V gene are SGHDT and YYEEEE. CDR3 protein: CASSSPGNTEAFF. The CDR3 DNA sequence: TGTGCCAGCAGCTCCCCAGGGAACACTGAAGCTTTCTTT.

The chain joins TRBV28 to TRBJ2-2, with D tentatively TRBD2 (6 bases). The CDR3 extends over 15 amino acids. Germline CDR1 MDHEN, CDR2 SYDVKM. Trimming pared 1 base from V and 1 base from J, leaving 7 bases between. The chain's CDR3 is CASSLYGGNTGELFF. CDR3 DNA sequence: TGTGCCAGCAGTTTATACGGGGGGAACACCGGGGAGCTGTTTTTT. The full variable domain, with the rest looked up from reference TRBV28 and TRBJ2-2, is DVKVTQSSRYLVKRTGEKVFLECVQDMDHENMFWYRQDPGLGLRLIYFSYDVKMKEKGDIPEGYSVSREKKERFSLILESASTNQTSMYLCASSLYGGNTGELFFGEGSRLTVL.

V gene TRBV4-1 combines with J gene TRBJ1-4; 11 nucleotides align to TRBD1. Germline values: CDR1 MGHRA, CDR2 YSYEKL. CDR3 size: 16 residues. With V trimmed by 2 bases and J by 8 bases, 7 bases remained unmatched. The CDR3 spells CASSQPGTGGREKLFF. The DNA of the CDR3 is TGCGCCAGCAGCCAACCCGGGACAGGGGGAAGGGAAAAACTGTTTTTT.

The CDR3: CATRGRLSLTDTQYF. The DNA of the CDR3 is TGTGCCACCAGGGGTAGACTGTCCCTCACAGATACGCAGTATTTT. This chain joins TRBV6-5 and TRBJ2-3, with TRBD1 as a possible D gene (6 bases). Deletions cut 10 bases from V and 2 bases from J, with 19 bases between. Germline values: CDR1 MNHEY, CDR2 SVGAGI. CDR3 length equals 15 residues.

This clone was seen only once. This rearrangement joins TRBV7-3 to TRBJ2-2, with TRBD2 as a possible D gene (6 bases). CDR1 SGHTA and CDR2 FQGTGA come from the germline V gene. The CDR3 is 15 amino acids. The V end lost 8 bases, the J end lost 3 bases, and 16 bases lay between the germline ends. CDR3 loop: CASSVGGGYTGELFF. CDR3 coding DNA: TGTGCCAGCTCTGTGGGAGGCGGTTACACCGGGGAGCTGTTTTTT. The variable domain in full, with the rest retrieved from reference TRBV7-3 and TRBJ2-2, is GAGVSQTPSNKVTEKGKYVELRCDPISGHTALYWYRQSLGQGPEFLIYFQGTGAADDSGLPNDRFFAVRPEGSVSTLKIQRTERGDSAVYLCASSVGGGYTGELFFGEGSRLTVL.

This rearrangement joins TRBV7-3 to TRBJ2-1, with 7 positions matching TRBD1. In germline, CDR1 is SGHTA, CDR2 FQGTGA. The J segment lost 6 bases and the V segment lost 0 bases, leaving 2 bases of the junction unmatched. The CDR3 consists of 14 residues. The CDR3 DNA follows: TGTGCCAGCAGCTTAACGACAGGGTCCAATGAGCAGTTCTTC. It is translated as CASSLTTGSNEQFF.

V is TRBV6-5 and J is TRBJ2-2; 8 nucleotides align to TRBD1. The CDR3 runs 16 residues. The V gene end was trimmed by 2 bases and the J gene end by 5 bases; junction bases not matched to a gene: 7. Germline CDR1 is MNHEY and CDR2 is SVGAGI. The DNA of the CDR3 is TGTGCCAGCAGTTACAGGGACAGGTCGGGAACCGGGGAGCTGTTTTTT. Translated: CASSYRDRSGTGELFF.

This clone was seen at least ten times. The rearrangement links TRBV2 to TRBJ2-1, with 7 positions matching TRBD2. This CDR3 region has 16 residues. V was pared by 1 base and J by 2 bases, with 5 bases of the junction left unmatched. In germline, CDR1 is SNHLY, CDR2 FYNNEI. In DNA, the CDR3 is TGTGCCAGCAGTGAAGGTCCTAGCGGCCCCTACAATGAGCAGTTCTTC. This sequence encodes CASSEGPSGPYNEQFF.

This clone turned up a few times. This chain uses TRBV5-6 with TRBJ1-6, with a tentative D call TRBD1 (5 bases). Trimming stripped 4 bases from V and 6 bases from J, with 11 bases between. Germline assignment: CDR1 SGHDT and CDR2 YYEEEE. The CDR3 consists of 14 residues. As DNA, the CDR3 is TGTGCCAGCAGCGGGGACTTGGGTAATTCACCCCTCCACTTT. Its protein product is CASSGDLGNSPLHF. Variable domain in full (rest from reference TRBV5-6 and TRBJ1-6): DAGVTQSPTHLIKTRGQQVTLRCSPKSGHDTVSWYQQALGQGPQFIFQYYEEEERQRGNFPDRFSGHQFPNYSSELNVNALLLGDSALYLCASSGDLGNSPLHFGNGTRLTVT.

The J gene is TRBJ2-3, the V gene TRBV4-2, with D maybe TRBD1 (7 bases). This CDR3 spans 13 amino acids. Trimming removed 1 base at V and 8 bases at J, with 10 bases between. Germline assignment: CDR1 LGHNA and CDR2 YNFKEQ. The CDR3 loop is CASSQVQGGTQYF. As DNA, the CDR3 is TGTGCCAGCAGCCAAGTCCAGGGGGGTACGCAGTATTTT.

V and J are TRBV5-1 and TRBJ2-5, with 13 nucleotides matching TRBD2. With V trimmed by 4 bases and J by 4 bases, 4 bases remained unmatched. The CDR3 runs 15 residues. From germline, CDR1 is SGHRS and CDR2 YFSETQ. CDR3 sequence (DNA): TGCGCCAGCAGCGGACTAGCGGGAGAGACAGAGACCCAGTACTTC. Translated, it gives CASSGLAGETETQYF.

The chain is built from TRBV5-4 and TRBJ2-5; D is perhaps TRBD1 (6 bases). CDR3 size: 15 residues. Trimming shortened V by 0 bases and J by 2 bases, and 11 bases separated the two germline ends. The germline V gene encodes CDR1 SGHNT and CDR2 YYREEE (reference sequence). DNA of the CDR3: TGTGCCAGCAGCTTGGGGCTAGGGGGACAAGAGACCCAGTACTTC. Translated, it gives CASSLGLGGQETQYF.

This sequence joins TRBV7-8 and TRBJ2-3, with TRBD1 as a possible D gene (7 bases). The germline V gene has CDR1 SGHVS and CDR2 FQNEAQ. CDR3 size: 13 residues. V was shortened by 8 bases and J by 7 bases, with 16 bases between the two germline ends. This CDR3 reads CASGQGGLYTQYF. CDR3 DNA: TGTGCCAGCGGGCAGGGGGGACTTTATACGCAGTATTTT.

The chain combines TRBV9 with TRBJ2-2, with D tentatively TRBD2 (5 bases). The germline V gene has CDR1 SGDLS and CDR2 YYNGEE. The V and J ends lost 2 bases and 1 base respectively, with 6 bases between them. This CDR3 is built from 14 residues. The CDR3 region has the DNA TGTGCCAGCAGCGTGCGGGTGAACACCGGGGAGCTGTTTTTT. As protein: CASSVRVNTGELFF.

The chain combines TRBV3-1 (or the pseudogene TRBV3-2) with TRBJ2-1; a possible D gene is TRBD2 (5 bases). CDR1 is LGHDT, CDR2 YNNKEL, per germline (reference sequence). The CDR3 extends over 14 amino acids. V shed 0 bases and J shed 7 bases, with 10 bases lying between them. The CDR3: CASSQELDMNEQFF. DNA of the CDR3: TGTGCCAGCAGCCAAGAACTAGATATGAATGAGCAGTTCTTC.

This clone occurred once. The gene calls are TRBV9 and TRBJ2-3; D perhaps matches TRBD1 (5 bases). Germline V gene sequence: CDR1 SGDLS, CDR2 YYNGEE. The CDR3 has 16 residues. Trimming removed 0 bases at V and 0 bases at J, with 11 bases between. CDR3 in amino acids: CASSVGGASSTDTQYF. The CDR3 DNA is TGTGCCAGCAGCGTAGGTGGGGCGTCTAGCACAGATACGCAGTATTTT.

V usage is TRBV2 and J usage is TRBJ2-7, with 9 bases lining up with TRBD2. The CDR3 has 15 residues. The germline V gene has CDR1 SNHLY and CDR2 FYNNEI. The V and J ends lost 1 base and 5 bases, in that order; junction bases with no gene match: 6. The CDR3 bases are TGTGCCAGCAGTGAAGAGGTAGCGGGAGTCAACGAGCAGTACTTC. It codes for CASSEEVAGVNEQYF.

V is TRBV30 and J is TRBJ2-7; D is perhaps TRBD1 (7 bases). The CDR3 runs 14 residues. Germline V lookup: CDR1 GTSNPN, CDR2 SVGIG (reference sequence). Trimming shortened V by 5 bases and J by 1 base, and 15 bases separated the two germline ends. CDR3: CAWGSQGGSYEQYF. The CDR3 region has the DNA TGTGCCTGGGGGAGCCAGGGGGGTTCCTACGAGCAGTACTTC.

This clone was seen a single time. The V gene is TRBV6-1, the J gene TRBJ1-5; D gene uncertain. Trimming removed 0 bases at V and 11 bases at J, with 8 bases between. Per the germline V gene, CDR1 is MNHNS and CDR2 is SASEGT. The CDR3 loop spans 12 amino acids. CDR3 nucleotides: TGTGCCAGCAGTGAAGCTGGCGAGGCCCAGCATTTT. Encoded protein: CASSEAGEAQHF.

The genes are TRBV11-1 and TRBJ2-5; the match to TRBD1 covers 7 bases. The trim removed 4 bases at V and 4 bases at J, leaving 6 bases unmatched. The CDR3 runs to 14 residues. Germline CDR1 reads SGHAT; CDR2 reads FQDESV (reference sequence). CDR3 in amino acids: CASSSRGLPETQYF. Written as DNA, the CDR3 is TGTGCCAGCAGCTCAAGGGGGCTCCCAGAGACCCAGTACTTC.

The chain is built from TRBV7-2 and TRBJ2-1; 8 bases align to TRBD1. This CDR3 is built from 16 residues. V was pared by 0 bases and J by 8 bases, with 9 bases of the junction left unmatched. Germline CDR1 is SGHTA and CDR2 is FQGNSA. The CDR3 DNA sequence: TGTGCCAGCAGCTTAGCCGCCGACAGGGGTATTGATGAGCAGTTCTTC. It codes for CASSLAADRGIDEQFF.

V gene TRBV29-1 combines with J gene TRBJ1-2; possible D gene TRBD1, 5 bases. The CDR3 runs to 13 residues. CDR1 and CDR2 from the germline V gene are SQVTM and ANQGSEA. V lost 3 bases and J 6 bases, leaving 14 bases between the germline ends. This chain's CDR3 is CSVEAGGRNGYTF. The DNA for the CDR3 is TGCAGCGTTGAGGCGGGGGGGAGGAATGGCTACACCTTC.

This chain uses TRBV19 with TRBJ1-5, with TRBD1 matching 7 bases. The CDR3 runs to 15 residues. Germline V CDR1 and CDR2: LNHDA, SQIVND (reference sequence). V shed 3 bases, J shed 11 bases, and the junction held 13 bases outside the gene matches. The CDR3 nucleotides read TGTGCCAGTAGTATTAGGGGGGACAGCCACCAGTCCCAGCATTTT. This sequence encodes CASSIRGDSHQSQHF.